The clone carrying this T cell receptor beta chain appeared a single time. Its antigen is not identified. This entry is derived from a study of T cell responses to AZD1222 COVID-19 vaccine. Study findings and constraints: Donors, mostly white British, included more females; clonal diversity was possibly underestimated. Spike was spanned by vaccine-associated CD4 TCRs, which were dominant at 160-218 and 743-854.

With 2 bases removed from V and 3 bases from J, the gap between germline ends came to 11 bases. The CDR3 loop spans 14 amino acids. Germline CDR1 MDHEN, CDR2 SYDVKM. Only in-frame clones appear in the TCRdb table, and some are missing; sequencing was by immunoSEQ multiplex PCR. This table has about 83,000 clones, approximately 90% appearing once. Sequenced material: peripheral blood, taken on day 0 of MenACWY control vaccination. The chain couples TRBV28 to TRBJ2-7; weak D call: TRBD2 (7 bases). The TCR comes from an adult in good health. The CDR3 DNA is TGTGCCAGCAGTTTACGGGGGGCGATCTACGAGCAGTACTTC. Protein product: CASSLRGAIYEQYF.